Presented here are 20 T cell receptor beta chains from one specimen sequenced in a study of identical twins. TCRdb processed the 5' RACE reads anew with MiXCR; each CDR3 protein has one entry. The data show some 590,000 distinct CDR3 sequences, roughly 9.5% seen once. These same records also appear under a second study, on yellow fever vaccine responses in identical twins.

Input material: PBMCs. The origin of the receptors is a young woman in good health.

This clonotype was seen only a few times. The genes are TRBV29-1 and TRBJ2-7; D unclear. Trimming removed 7 bases at V and 2 bases at J, with 12 bases between. This CDR3 region has 12 residues. Germline V gene sequence: CDR1 SQVTM, CDR2 ANQGSEA. The CDR3 reads CSAEDRAYEQYF. CDR3 sequence (DNA): TGCAGCGCCGAGGACCGAGCCTACGAGCAGTACTTC.

CDR3: CASSSDTNTDTQYF. CDR3 bases: TGTGCCAGCAGCTCGGACACCAACACAGATACGCAGTATTTT. The chain has TRBV7-8 and TRBJ2-3; D might be TRBD1 (5 bases). With 4 bases removed from V and 2 bases from J, the gap between germline ends came to 10 bases. There are 14 residues in the CDR3. CDR1 is SGHVS, CDR2 FQNEAQ, per germline.

This clonotype was seen many times. The chain joins TRBV4-3 to TRBJ2-1, with 13 bases that match TRBD2. Germline trimming cut 4 bases from V and 5 bases from J; bases unmatched to any gene: 8. Looked up from germline, CDR1 is LGHNA and CDR2 is YSLEER. The CDR3 is made up of 17 amino acids. The CDR3 protein is CASSLNPGLAGNNEQFF. The CDR3 DNA reads TGCGCCAGCAGCCTGAATCCGGGACTAGCGGGGAACAATGAGCAGTTCTTC.

There are many counts of this clonotype. CDR3 sequence reads: CSVNSGGAPGYTF. CDR3 nucleotides: TGCAGCGTCAACTCTGGAGGGGCGCCTGGCTACACCTTC. V usage is TRBV29-1 and J usage is TRBJ1-2; D is perhaps TRBD1 (5 bases). V shed 6 bases and J shed 7 bases, with 18 bases lying between them. The germline gives CDR1 SQVTM, CDR2 ANQGSEA. The CDR3 has 13 amino acids.

This clonotype has just a few counts. The chain employs TRBV15 and TRBJ2-5; 8 nucleotides line up with TRBD1. Germline CDR1 reads LNHNV; CDR2 reads YYDKDF (reference sequence). This CDR3 has 14 amino acids. The V segment lost 2 bases and the J segment 4 bases; nucleotides outside the gene matches: 3. The CDR3: CATSRSGGRETQYF. The CDR3 coding sequence is TGTGCCACCAGCAGATCAGGGGGCAGAGAGACCCAGTACTTC.

This clonotype was seen only a few times. The CDR3 spells CASRGGTSYEQYF. In DNA form, the CDR3 reads TGTGCCAGCAGAGGCGGGACCTCCTACGAGCAGTACTTC. The genes are TRBV3-1 and TRBJ2-7, with TRBD2 as a possible D gene (6 bases). The germline CDR1 and CDR2 sequences are LGHDT and YNNKEL (reference sequence). Deletions cut 6 bases from V and 0 bases from J, with 9 bases between. The CDR3 loop spans 13 amino acids.

The chain carries TRBV7-2 and TRBJ2-7, with 12 bases matching TRBD1. V shed 5 bases and J 4 bases; nucleotides not matched to a gene: 3. CDR1 and CDR2 from the germline V gene are SGHTA and FQGNSA. The CDR3 is made up of 14 amino acids. CDR3 residues: CASSRGQGAYEQYF. CDR3 in DNA: TGTGCCAGCAGCCGGGGACAGGGGGCGTACGAGCAGTACTTC.

This clonotype was detected ten times or more. The J gene is TRBJ2-7, the V gene TRBV12-3 or TRBV12-4; the D gene is possibly TRBD2 (7 bases). V was clipped by 3 bases and J by 6 bases, with 9 bases between them. The CDR3 totals 12 residues. The CDR3 sequence: CASSFAGAEQYF. The CDR3 coding sequence is TGTGCCAGCAGTTTCGCGGGGGCCGAGCAGTACTTC.

This chain uses TRBV7-2 with TRBJ2-3; 10 bases align to TRBD1. The CDR3 runs 15 residues. The J segment lost 4 bases and the V segment lost 7 bases, leaving 8 bases of the junction unmatched. Germline CDR1 is SGHTA and CDR2 is FQGNSA. CDR3 loop: CASTVTGGRADTQYF. CDR3 bases: TGTGCCAGCACCGTGACAGGGGGCCGTGCAGATACGCAGTATTTT.

The V gene is TRBV20-1, the J gene TRBJ2-5; TRBD1 is a possible D gene (6 bases). The CDR3 totals 15 residues. From germline, CDR1 is DFQATT and CDR2 SNEGSKA (reference sequence). V lost 0 bases and J lost 1, with 12 bases in between. The CDR3 sequence: CSARDPRGVQETQYF. CDR3 nucleotides: TGCAGTGCTAGAGATCCCAGGGGAGTCCAAGAGACCCAGTACTTC.

The chain carries TRBV20-1 and TRBJ1-5, with TRBD1 identical over 7 bases. V lost 6 bases and J lost 4; bases outside the gene matches: 9. CDR1 DFQATT and CDR2 SNEGSKA come from the germline V gene (reference sequence). The CDR3 has 14 residues. This chain's CDR3 is CSAPRQGGNQPQHF. The CDR3 DNA follows: TGCAGTGCCCCCCGACAGGGAGGGAATCAGCCCCAGCATTTT.

The table lists this clonotype with many counts. The rearrangement links TRBV12-3 or TRBV12-4 to TRBJ2-1; D gene uncertain. CDR3 length: 14 residues. V shed 6 bases and J shed 7 bases, with 16 bases lying between them. The CDR3 region is CASSPQKSLNEQFF. CDR3 coding DNA: TGTGCCAGCAGCCCCCAAAAAAGCCTAAATGAGCAGTTCTTC.

About this clonotype itself: Mismatch with germline at one junction end may stem from a read error. V is TRBV12-3 or TRBV12-4 and J is TRBJ2-2; 8 positions agree with TRBD1. This CDR3 is built from 15 residues. CDR3 DNA: TGTGCCGGCAGTTACGACAGGGGGAACACCGGGGAGCTGTTTTTT. Protein sequence: CAGSYDRGNTGELFF.

This rearrangement joins TRBV24-1 to TRBJ2-2; weak D call: TRBD1 (7 bases). The germline gives CDR1 KGHDR, CDR2 SFDVKD. This CDR3 region has 13 residues. Trimming shortened V by 8 bases and J by 7 bases, and 13 bases separated the two germline ends. CDR3 DNA: TGTGCCACCACGGAGGGGGCGAGCGGGGAGCTGTTTTTT. This encodes CATTEGASGELFF.

There are a few counts of this clonotype. The chain employs TRBV7-9 and TRBJ2-3; D is unresolved. Trimming took off 3 bases at V and 6 bases at J, with 10 bases between the two ends. The CDR3 loop spans 13 amino acids. Germline CDR1 is SEHNR and CDR2 is FQNEAQ (reference sequence). This chain's CDR3 is CASSFIPGDTQYF. The CDR3 bases are TGTGCCAGCAGCTTTATACCTGGGGATACGCAGTATTTT.

This clonotype was observed a few times. This sequence joins TRBV5-1 and TRBJ2-7; tentatively, D is TRBD1 (6 bases). CDR1 SGHRS and CDR2 YFSETQ come from the germline V gene. The CDR3 runs 15 residues. V gave up 4 bases and J gave up 2 bases, with 16 bases separating them. The CDR3 bases are TGCGCCAGCAGCGGCGACGGGACACTCGCCTACGAGCAGTACTTC. Translated: CASSGDGTLAYEQYF. The full variable domain, rest sourced from reference TRBV5-1 and TRBJ2-7, is KAGVTQTPRYLIKTRGQQVTLSCSPISGHRSVSWYQQTPGQGLQFLFEYFSETQRNKGNFPGRFSGRQFSNSRSEMNVSTLELGDSALYLCASSGDGTLAYEQYFGPGTRLTVT.

This clonotype was seen only a few times. V is TRBV5-1 and J is TRBJ1-5; the D is unclear. The V gene's germline CDR1 is SGHRS and CDR2 YFSETQ. V was cut by 0 bases and J by 5 bases, with 6 bases left in between. The CDR3 length is 13 residues. CDR3 protein: CASSLVGDQPQHF. The CDR3 DNA follows: TGCGCCAGCAGCTTGGTCGGGGATCAGCCCCAGCATTTT.

This chain joins TRBV5-1 and TRBJ2-5, with D maybe TRBD2 (5 bases). The CDR3 has 16 amino acids. Deletions cut 0 bases from V and 5 bases from J, with 17 bases between. Germline CDR1 reads SGHRS; CDR2 reads YFSETQ. Here the CDR3 reads CASSLVLGEIPETQYF. CDR3 nucleotide sequence: TGCGCCAGCAGCTTGGTCTTGGGAGAGATTCCTGAGACCCAGTACTTC.

The V and J genes are TRBV23-1 and TRBJ2-5; no definite D call. TRBV23-1 carries the ORF label, with uncertain function. The CDR3 has 12 amino acids. V lost 7 bases and J 2 bases, leaving 8 bases between the germline ends. The CDR3 reads CASTVEQETQYF. CDR3 in DNA: TGCGCCAGCACCGTGGAACAAGAGACCCAGTACTTC.

This clonotype was detected a few times. The rearrangement uses TRBV20-1 and TRBJ2-5; a possible D gene is TRBD1 (6 bases). V shed 6 bases and J shed 5 bases, with 10 bases lying between them. CDR1 is DFQATT and CDR2 is SNEGSKA in the germline V gene (reference sequence). This CDR3 is built from 11 residues. As DNA, the CDR3 is TGCAGTGCCCAGGACAGCGAGACCCAGTACTTC. It is translated as CSAQDSETQYF.